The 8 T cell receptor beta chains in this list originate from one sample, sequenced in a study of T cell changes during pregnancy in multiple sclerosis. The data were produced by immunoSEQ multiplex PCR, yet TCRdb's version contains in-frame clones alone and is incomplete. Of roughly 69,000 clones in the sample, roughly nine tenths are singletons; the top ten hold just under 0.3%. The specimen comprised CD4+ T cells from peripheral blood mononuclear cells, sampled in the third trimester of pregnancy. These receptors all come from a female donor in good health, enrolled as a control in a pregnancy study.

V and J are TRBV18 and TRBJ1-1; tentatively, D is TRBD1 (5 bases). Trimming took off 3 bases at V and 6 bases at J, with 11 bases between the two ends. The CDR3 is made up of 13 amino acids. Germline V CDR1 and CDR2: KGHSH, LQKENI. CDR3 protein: CASSPRGEAEAFF. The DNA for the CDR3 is TGTGCCAGCTCACCTAGGGGTGAGGCTGAAGCTTTCTTT.

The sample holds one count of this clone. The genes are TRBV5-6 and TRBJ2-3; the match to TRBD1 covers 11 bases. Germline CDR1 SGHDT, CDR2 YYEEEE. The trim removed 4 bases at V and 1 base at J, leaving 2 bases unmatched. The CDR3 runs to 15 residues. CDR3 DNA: TGTGCCAGCAGCAAGGGACAGGGGGGCACAGATACGCAGTATTTT. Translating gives CASSKGQGGTDTQYF.

The CDR3 sequence is CAWTYSSNQPQHF. In nucleotides, the CDR3 is TGTGCCTGGACGTATTCTAGCAATCAGCCCCAGCATTTT. J is TRBJ1-5 and V is TRBV30; no clear D. Trimming cost V 4 bases and J 0 bases, with 7 bases left between them. Germline CDR1 GTSNPN, CDR2 SVGIG (reference sequence). The CDR3 sequence is 13 residues long.

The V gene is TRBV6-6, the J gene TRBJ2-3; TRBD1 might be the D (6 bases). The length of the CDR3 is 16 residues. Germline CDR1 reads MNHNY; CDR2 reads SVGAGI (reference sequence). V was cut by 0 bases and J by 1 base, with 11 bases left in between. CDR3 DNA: TGTGCCAGCAGTTACTCGACGACAGGACGCACAGATACGCAGTATTTT. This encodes CASSYSTTGRTDTQYF.

The CDR3 bases are TGTGCCAGTAGTTCAACAGGGGGATGGGGCACTGAAGCTTTCTTT. Translating it yields CASSSTGGWGTEAFF. This chain links TRBV19 with TRBJ1-1, with 8 bases lining up with TRBD1. The V segment lost 5 bases and the J segment 4 bases; nucleotides outside the gene matches: 9. The CDR3 is made up of 15 amino acids. CDR1 LNHDA and CDR2 SQIVND come from the germline V gene (reference sequence).

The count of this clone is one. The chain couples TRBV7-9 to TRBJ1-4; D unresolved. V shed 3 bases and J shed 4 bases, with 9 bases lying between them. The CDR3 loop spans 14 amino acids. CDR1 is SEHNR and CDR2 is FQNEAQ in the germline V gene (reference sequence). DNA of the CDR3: TGTGCCAGCAGCTTGAGCCTAGTTAATGAAAAACTGTTTTTT. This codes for CASSLSLVNEKLFF.

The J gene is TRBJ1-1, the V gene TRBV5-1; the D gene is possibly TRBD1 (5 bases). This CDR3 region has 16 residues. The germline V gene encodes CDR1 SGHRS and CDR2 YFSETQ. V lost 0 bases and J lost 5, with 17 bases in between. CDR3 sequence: CASSLDSSARGTEAFF. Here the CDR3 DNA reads TGCGCCAGCAGCTTGGACAGTAGCGCCCGGGGGACTGAAGCTTTCTTT.

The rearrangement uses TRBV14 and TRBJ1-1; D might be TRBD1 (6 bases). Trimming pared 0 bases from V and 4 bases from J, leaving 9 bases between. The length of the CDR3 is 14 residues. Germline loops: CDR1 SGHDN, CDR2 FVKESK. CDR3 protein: CASSQERGTTEAFF. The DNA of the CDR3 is TGTGCCAGCAGCCAAGAGAGGGGGACCACTGAAGCTTTCTTT. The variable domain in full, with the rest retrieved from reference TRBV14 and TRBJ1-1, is EAGVTQFPSHSVIEKGQTVTLRCDPISGHDNLYWYRRVMGKEIKFLLHFVKESKQDESGMPNNRFLAERTGGTYSTLKVQPAELEDSGVYFCASSQERGTTEAFFGQGTRLTVV.